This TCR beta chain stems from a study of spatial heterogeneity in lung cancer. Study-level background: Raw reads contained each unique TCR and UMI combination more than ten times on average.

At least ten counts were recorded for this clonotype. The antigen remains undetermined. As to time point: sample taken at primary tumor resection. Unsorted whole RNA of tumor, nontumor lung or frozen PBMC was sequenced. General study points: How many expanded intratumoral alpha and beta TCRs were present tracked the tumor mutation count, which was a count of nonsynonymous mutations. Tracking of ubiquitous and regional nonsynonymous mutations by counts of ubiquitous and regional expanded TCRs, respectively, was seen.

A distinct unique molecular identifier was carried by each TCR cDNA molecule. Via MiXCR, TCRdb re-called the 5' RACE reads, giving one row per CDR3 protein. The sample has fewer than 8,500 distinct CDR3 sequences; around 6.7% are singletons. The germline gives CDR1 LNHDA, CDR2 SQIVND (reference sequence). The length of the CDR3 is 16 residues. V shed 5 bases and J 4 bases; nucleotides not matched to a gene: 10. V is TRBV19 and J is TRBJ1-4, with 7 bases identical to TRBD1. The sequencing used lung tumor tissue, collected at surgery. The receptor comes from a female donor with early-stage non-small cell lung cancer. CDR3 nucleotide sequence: TGTGCCAGTAGTGGACGACCGGGACAGCGTAATGAAAAACTGTTTTTT. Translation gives CASSGRPGQRNEKLFF. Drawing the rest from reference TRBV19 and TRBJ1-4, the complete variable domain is DGGITQSPKYLFRKEGQNVTLSCEQNLNHDAMYWYRQDPGQGLRLIYYSQIVNDFQKGDIAEGYSVSREKKESFPLTVTSAQKNPTAFYLCASSGRPGQRNEKLFFGSGTQLSVL.